This T cell receptor (beta chain) appears in the sequencing data of a study of immune heterogeneity within non-small cell lung tumors. Study results and caveats: Multiple tumor sites within a patient showed recurrence of identical dominant CDR3 beta clonotypes; site-unique high-frequency clones were present as well. High-frequency T-cell receptor beta clonotypes differed largely between individual patients.

The ends lost 7 bases at V and 2 bases at J; junction bases unmatched: 6. CDR3 length equals 13 residues. Germline CDR1 is GTSNPN and CDR2 is SVGIG (reference sequence). Multiplex PCR relied on 32 V and 13 J primers to amplify TCR beta CDR3. TCRdb called the multiplex PCR reads again in MiXCR, with one record for every CDR3 protein. The table has 10,000 or so distinct CDR3 sequences, almost 30% seen once. The authors used around 640 ng of bulk tumor genomic DNA per sample as template. Surgery yielded several widely spaced biopsies per primary tumor. These patients got curative surgery after being newly diagnosed with untreated non-small cell lung cancer. This clonotype has at least ten counts. As yet, its antigen is unknown.

This clonotype was obtained from a woman between 50 and 59 years old with non-small cell lung cancer. Material for sequencing was lung tumor tissue. V usage is TRBV30 and J usage is TRBJ1-1; 8 bases are shared with TRBD1. This CDR3 reads CASGQVKNTEAFF. In nucleotides, the CDR3 is TGTGCCTCGGGACAGGTTAAAAACACTGAAGCTTTCTTT.